A selection of T cell receptor beta chains follows, all from one sample in a study of T cells after yellow fever vaccination. TCRdb processed the 5' RACE reads anew with MiXCR; each CDR3 protein has one entry. This table has about 120,000 distinct CDR3 sequences, over 12% appearing once. Specimen: CD8+ T cells sorted from PBMCs, collected 5 days after the yellow fever booster vaccination. These receptors came from a man aged 18 to 30 who received the YFV17D yellow fever vaccine. CDR3s include the opening cysteine and the closing phenylalanine or tryptophan. The order of the fields is J gene, V gene, clone size, D gene, CDR3 DNA, CDR3 protein. The D gene is left open where the match is weak. Some rows have no size entry. The others give once, few or many, or a class for an expanded clone.

J gene: TRBJ2-1
V gene: TRBV20-1
clone size: many
D gene: NA
CDR3 DNA: TGCAGTGCAAGAAAACAGGGCAGCTCCTACAATGAGCAGTTCTTC
CDR3 protein: CSARKQGSSYNEQFF

J gene: TRBJ2-3
V gene: TRBV12-3/TRBV12-4
clone size: NA
D gene: TRBD2
CDR3 DNA: TGTGCCAGCGTAACCCCGGGGGGGGGCACAGATACGCAGTATTTT
CDR3 protein: CASVTPGGGTDTQYF

J gene: TRBJ2-1
V gene: TRBV5-1
clone size: NA
D gene: TRBD2
CDR3 DNA: TGCGCCAGCAGCCCGGGCTCTAGCGGGGGGTACAATGAGCAGTTCTTC
CDR3 protein: CASSPGSSGGYNEQFF

J gene: TRBJ2-7
V gene: TRBV5-1
clone size: NA
D gene: TRBD1
CDR3 DNA: TGCGCCAGCAGCTTGACAGGGGATTTCTACGAGCAGTACTTC
CDR3 protein: CASSLTGDFYEQYF

J gene: TRBJ2-3
V gene: TRBV7-9
clone size: few
D gene: NA
CDR3 DNA: TGTGCCAGCAACTACAGGGCCACAGATACGCAGTATTTT
CDR3 protein: CASNYRATDTQYF

J gene: TRBJ1-6
V gene: TRBV7-9
clone size: few
D gene: NA
CDR3 DNA: TGTGCCAGCAGCTGGGGGTCAGCCCTCCACTTT
CDR3 protein: CASSWGSALHF

J gene: TRBJ1-5
V gene: TRBV4-1
clone size: NA
D gene: NA
CDR3 DNA: TGCGCCAGCAGCCAAGAACAGTTCAGCAATCAGCCCCAGCATTTT
CDR3 protein: CASSQEQFSNQPQHF

J gene: TRBJ1-2
V gene: TRBV7-9
clone size: NA
D gene: NA
CDR3 DNA: TGTGCCAGCAGCCGCCCCGGGTATGGCTACACCTTC
CDR3 protein: CASSRPGYGYTF

J gene: TRBJ2-7
V gene: TRBV20-1
clone size: few
D gene: TRBD1
CDR3 DNA: TGCAGTGCTAGAGCCAAGGGGACAGGCAGCTCCTACGAGCAGTACTTC
CDR3 protein: CSARAKGTGSSYEQYF

J gene: TRBJ2-7
V gene: TRBV18
clone size: medium-sized
D gene: NA
CDR3 DNA: TGTGCCAGCTCAACCTCAGGCTACGAGCAGTACTTC
CDR3 protein: CASSTSGYEQYF

J gene: TRBJ2-3
V gene: TRBV12-3/TRBV12-4
clone size: NA
D gene: NA
CDR3 DNA: TGTGCCAGCAGTTTGGGGGCCCCTCCCGTAGCCCACACAGATACGCAGTATTTT
CDR3 protein: CASSLGAPPVAHTDTQYF

J gene: TRBJ2-2
V gene: TRBV29-1
clone size: few
D gene: NA
CDR3 DNA: TGCAGCGCAGAACGGGCAGGAACCGGGGAGCTGTTTTTT
CDR3 protein: CSAERAGTGELFF

J gene: TRBJ2-7
V gene: TRBV11-3
clone size: few
D gene: NA
CDR3 DNA: TGTGCCAGCAGCAACAGAGACTCCTACGAGCAGTACTTC
CDR3 protein: CASSNRDSYEQYF

J gene: TRBJ2-5
V gene: TRBV2
clone size: NA
D gene: NA
CDR3 DNA: TGTGCCAGCACCTCTGGGGGAGAGACCCAGTACTTC
CDR3 protein: CASTSGGETQYF

J gene: TRBJ2-7
V gene: TRBV20-1
clone size: few
D gene: TRBD1
CDR3 DNA: TGCAGTGCTAGGACAGGGAGACACGAGCAGTACTTC
CDR3 protein: CSARTGRHEQYF

J gene: TRBJ1-1
V gene: TRBV7-9
clone size: NA
D gene: TRBD1
CDR3 DNA: TGTGCCAGCAGCTCAGGGGGGTGGAAATGGGACACTGAAGCTTTCTTT
CDR3 protein: CASSSGGWKWDTEAFF

J gene: TRBJ2-3
V gene: TRBV11-3
clone size: few
D gene: NA
CDR3 DNA: TGTGCCAGCATCCCTCCGTTGTGCGGGACCTACACAGATACGCAGTATTTT
CDR3 protein: CASIPPLCGTYTDTQYF

J gene: TRBJ2-4
V gene: TRBV2
clone size: few
D gene: NA
CDR3 DNA: TGTGCCAGCAGTGAAAACATTCAGTACTTC
CDR3 protein: CASSENIQYF

J gene: TRBJ2-2
V gene: TRBV4-1
clone size: NA
D gene: TRBD1
CDR3 DNA: TGCGCCAGCAGCCCGGGACAGCCAACCTTGAACACCGGGGAGCTGTTTTTT
CDR3 protein: CASSPGQPTLNTGELFF

J gene: TRBJ2-3
V gene: TRBV5-1
clone size: NA
D gene: NA
CDR3 DNA: TGCGCCAGCAGCGGAGAACTAGCTTCAGATACGCAGTATTTT
CDR3 protein: CASSGELASDTQYF

J gene: TRBJ2-1
V gene: TRBV4-2
clone size: few
D gene: TRBD2
CDR3 DNA: TGTGCCAGCAGCCTTTCTAGCGGGGAATTTGAGCAGTTCTTC
CDR3 protein: CASSLSSGEFEQFF

J gene: TRBJ1-5
V gene: TRBV7-6
clone size: few
D gene: NA
CDR3 DNA: TGTGCCAGCAGCCTACGTCCCGACGGGAGCAATCAGCCCCAGCATTTT
CDR3 protein: CASSLRPDGSNQPQHF

J gene: TRBJ1-2
V gene: TRBV4-2
clone size: NA
D gene: TRBD1
CDR3 DNA: TGTGCCAGCAGTCCAGAAGCCGGGACAGGGGCAAACTATGGCTACACCTTC
CDR3 protein: CASSPEAGTGANYGYTF

J gene: TRBJ1-3
V gene: TRBV7-8
clone size: few
D gene: NA
CDR3 DNA: TGTGCCAGCAGCTTAGCGGCGGCGTCTGGAAACACCATATATTTT
CDR3 protein: CASSLAAASGNTIYF

J gene: TRBJ1-4
V gene: TRBV7-9
clone size: few
D gene: NA
CDR3 DNA: TGTGCCAGCAGCCCTCCTAGGACCCAGGCAAAACTGTTTTTT
CDR3 protein: CASSPPRTQAKLFF

J gene: TRBJ2-7
V gene: TRBV20-1
clone size: few
D gene: NA
CDR3 DNA: TGCAGTGCTACTAGGGGGTACGAGCAGTACTTC
CDR3 protein: CSATRGYEQYF

J gene: TRBJ1-5
V gene: TRBV7-9
clone size: few
D gene: NA
CDR3 DNA: TGTGCCAGCAGCTTAGGAACAGGCTGGCAGCCCCAGCATTTT
CDR3 protein: CASSLGTGWQPQHF

J gene: TRBJ2-1
V gene: TRBV28
clone size: NA
D gene: NA
CDR3 DNA: TGTGCCAGCAGTTTCCCCCCGGCGACAGAGAACAATGAGCAGTTCTTC
CDR3 protein: CASSFPPATENNEQFF

J gene: TRBJ2-1
V gene: TRBV11-2
clone size: NA
D gene: NA
CDR3 DNA: TGTGCCAGCAGCTCCCGGACCGTAGACAATGAGCAGTTCTTC
CDR3 protein: CASSSRTVDNEQFF

J gene: TRBJ1-1
V gene: TRBV6-6
clone size: NA
D gene: NA
CDR3 DNA: TGTGCCAGCAGTTACTCTTCGCGGGGGGACGGAGCTTTCTTT
CDR3 protein: CASSYSSRGDGAFF

J gene: TRBJ2-2
V gene: TRBV19
clone size: NA
D gene: NA
CDR3 DNA: TGTGCCAGTAGTCTTCAGGGGACCGGGGAGCTGTTTTTT
CDR3 protein: CASSLQGTGELFF

J gene: TRBJ2-5
V gene: TRBV7-9
clone size: few
D gene: NA
CDR3 DNA: TGTGCCAGCGGTCGGGAGACCCAGTACTTC
CDR3 protein: CASGRETQYF

J gene: TRBJ1-1
V gene: TRBV6-5
clone size: few
D gene: TRBD1
CDR3 DNA: TGTGCCAGCGGACAGGGGGAGAACACTGAAGCTTTCTTT
CDR3 protein: CASGQGENTEAFF

J gene: TRBJ2-5
V gene: TRBV7-8
clone size: many
D gene: NA
CDR3 DNA: TGTGCCAGCAGCCAGAGTCCAGCGCACGCAGGGAACCAAGAGACCCAGTACTTC
CDR3 protein: CASSQSPAHAGNQETQYF

J gene: TRBJ1-1
V gene: TRBV7-8
clone size: NA
D gene: NA
CDR3 DNA: TGTGCCAGCAGCTTAGTACAGGCACGGTGGACTGAAGCTTTCTTT
CDR3 protein: CASSLVQARWTEAFF

J gene: TRBJ2-3
V gene: TRBV4-3
clone size: many
D gene: NA
CDR3 DNA: TGCGCCAGCAGCCAAGATGGAGGGCAGGGGAGGCAGTATTTT
CDR3 protein: CASSQDGGQGRQYF

J gene: TRBJ2-1
V gene: TRBV5-8
clone size: NA
D gene: NA
CDR3 DNA: TGTGCCAGCAGCTTGGTTGGAGAGGGGCCTGAGCAGTTCTTC
CDR3 protein: CASSLVGEGPEQFF

J gene: TRBJ2-2
V gene: TRBV6-5
clone size: NA
D gene: NA
CDR3 DNA: TGTGCCAGCAGTTGGACAGCCACCGGGGAGCTGTTTTTT
CDR3 protein: CASSWTATGELFF

J gene: TRBJ2-3
V gene: TRBV4-2
clone size: many
D gene: NA
CDR3 DNA: TGTGCCAGCAGCCAAGACCTCCTTATATCAGATACGCAGTATTTT
CDR3 protein: CASSQDLLISDTQYF

J gene: TRBJ1-2
V gene: TRBV5-6
clone size: few
D gene: NA
CDR3 DNA: TGTGCCAGCAGCTTGGGCACCACCCCAGGGGCGTATGGCTACACCTTC
CDR3 protein: CASSLGTTPGAYGYTF

J gene: TRBJ1-6
V gene: TRBV7-9
clone size: NA
D gene: TRBD1
CDR3 DNA: TGTGCCAGCAGTACTACAGGGGGGAATTCACCCCTCCACTTT
CDR3 protein: CASSTTGGNSPLHF

J gene: TRBJ2-5
V gene: TRBV7-9
clone size: NA
D gene: NA
CDR3 DNA: TGTGCCAGCAGCTGGGCGGGACCGCGAGGCGATGAGACCCAGTACTTC
CDR3 protein: CASSWAGPRGDETQYF

J gene: TRBJ2-5
V gene: TRBV10-3
clone size: few
D gene: NA
CDR3 DNA: TGTGCCATCAGTGTTCTAAGGGATAGAGAGACCCAGTACTTC
CDR3 protein: CAISVLRDRETQYF

J gene: TRBJ2-5
V gene: TRBV5-1
clone size: NA
D gene: TRBD2
CDR3 DNA: TGCGCCAGCAGCTTGAGGGGACTAGCGCAAGAGACCCAGTACTTC
CDR3 protein: CASSLRGLAQETQYF

J gene: TRBJ1-1
V gene: TRBV12-3/TRBV12-4
clone size: NA
D gene: NA
CDR3 DNA: TGTGCCAGCACCTTCGGTACTGAAGCTTTCTTT
CDR3 protein: CASTFGTEAFF